These 19 T cell receptor beta chains originate from one sample sequenced in a study of identical twins. TCRdb re-called the 5' RACE reads with MiXCR, one entry per CDR3 protein. The sample holds about 520,000 distinct CDR3 sequences, around 20% seen once. Another study also made use of these data, one on T cells expressing NK-cell markers.

The sequencing sample was made of CD4+ T cells sorted from blood. These receptors were obtained from a woman aged 18-29 years in good health.

This sequence joins TRBV11-2 and TRBJ2-7; no reliable D call. This CDR3 spans 15 amino acids. Germline-derived CDR1 and CDR2 are SGHAT and FQNNGV. Trimming cost V 2 bases and J 5 bases, with 16 bases left between them. The CDR3 sequence: CASSLTVRPFHEQYF. Here the CDR3 DNA reads TGTGCCAGCAGCTTAACGGTCCGCCCTTTCCACGAGCAGTACTTC.

The chain links TRBV6-1 to TRBJ2-7; 9 bases match TRBD1. The CDR3 length is 14 residues. Trimming took 5 bases from V and 2 from J; bases not matched to a gene: 4. The germline V gene has CDR1 MNHNS and CDR2 SASEGT. The CDR3 protein is CASSRQGGPYEQYF. The CDR3 DNA reads TGTGCCAGCAGTAGACAGGGGGGGCCCTACGAGCAGTACTTC.

This clonotype was seen more than once but under ten times. The rearrangement joins TRBV20-1 to TRBJ2-1, with D perhaps TRBD2 (5 bases). The germline V gene has CDR1 DFQATT and CDR2 SNEGSKA (reference sequence). V was clipped by 5 bases and J by 9 bases, with 17 bases between them. The CDR3 is 13 amino acids. CDR3: CSAGKLVPTEQFF. CDR3 in DNA: TGCAGTGCTGGTAAACTAGTCCCCACTGAGCAGTTCTTC.

This chain joins TRBV20-1 and TRBJ2-5; TRBD1 matches at 8 bases. With V trimmed by 3 bases and J by 5 bases, 8 bases remained unmatched. CDR1 DFQATT and CDR2 SNEGSKA come from the germline V gene (reference sequence). The CDR3 totals 14 residues. The CDR3 DNA follows: TGCAGTGCTAGGAGCAGGGGGCAATGGGAGACCCAGTACTTC. Protein sequence: CSARSRGQWETQYF.

V is TRBV2 and J is TRBJ2-1; 7 nucleotides line up with TRBD1. This CDR3 contains 14 residues. With V trimmed by 10 bases and J by 5 bases, 11 bases remained unmatched. Per the germline V gene, CDR1 is SNHLY and CDR2 is FYNNEI. The CDR3 bases are TGTGCCACAACCGGGACAGTAATGAACAATGAGCAGTTCTTC. This translates into CATTGTVMNNEQFF.

This sequence joins TRBV12-3 or TRBV12-4 and TRBJ1-6; D is ambiguous. The length of the CDR3 is 15 residues. Trimming pared 1 base from V and 10 bases from J, leaving 14 bases between. Here the CDR3 DNA reads TGTGCCAGCAGTTTAGGGCGGGCAGGAGGATCACCCCTCCACTTT. Its protein is CASSLGRAGGSPLHF.

The CDR3 bases are TGCAGTGCCTTACCCAGGGAGACTGAAGCTTTCTTT. Translating gives CSALPRETEAFF. V and J are TRBV20-1 and TRBJ1-1, with D perhaps matching TRBD1 (5 bases). The CDR3 runs to 12 residues. The germline gives CDR1 DFQATT, CDR2 SNEGSKA (reference sequence). With 6 bases removed from V and 5 bases from J, the gap between germline ends came to 13 bases.

This clonotype appeared a few times. V and J are TRBV5-1 and TRBJ2-5; 9 positions match TRBD2. Losses at the gene ends were 4 bases for V and 5 bases for J; bases not matched to a gene: 6. The CDR3 covers 14 residues. Germline V gene lookup returns CDR1 SGHRS and CDR2 YFSETQ. The CDR3 DNA reads TGCGCCAGCAGCCCCGGGACTAGCAGGGAGACCCAGTACTTC. Protein sequence: CASSPGTSRETQYF.

The rearrangement joins TRBV10-1 to TRBJ2-7; tentative D call: TRBD1 (6 bases). The germline V gene encodes CDR1 WNHNN and CDR2 SYGVQD (reference sequence). Deletions cut 0 bases from V and 5 bases from J, with 14 bases between. This CDR3 contains 15 residues. CDR3 loop: CASSESIGGQDEQYF. The CDR3, as DNA: TGCGCCAGCAGTGAGTCGATTGGGGGCCAGGACGAGCAGTACTTC.

V and J are TRBV6-5 and TRBJ1-1, with D possibly being TRBD1 (5 bases). Germline values: CDR1 MNHEY, CDR2 SVGAGI. V dropped 0 bases and J dropped 1 base, with 9 bases sitting between them. The CDR3 is 15 amino acids. The CDR3 DNA follows: TGTGCCAGCAGTTACTCTCCAGGGACGAACACTGAAGCTTTCTTT. Translated: CASSYSPGTNTEAFF.

This clonotype was seen only a few times. V and J are TRBV9 and TRBJ1-6; no clear D. Germline lookup yields CDR1 SGDLS and CDR2 YYNGEE. The germline V and J ends were trimmed by 0 bases and 8 bases, with 15 bases remaining between them. The CDR3 is made up of 16 amino acids. CDR3 in DNA: TGTGCCAGCAGCGTAGGATACTGGGCGGAAGATTCACCCCTCCACTTT. It encodes CASSVGYWAEDSPLHF.

The rearrangement links TRBV20-1 to TRBJ2-3, with D unresolved. The V and J ends lost 5 bases and 0 bases respectively, with 12 bases between them. CDR1 DFQATT and CDR2 SNEGSKA come from the germline V gene (reference sequence). The CDR3 contains 14 residues. The CDR3, as DNA: TGCAGTGCTCCGGTGGCGGCTAGCACAGATACGCAGTATTTT. Its protein product is CSAPVAASTDTQYF.

The chain links TRBV5-1 to TRBJ2-6; D gene uncertain. CDR1 is SGHRS, CDR2 YFSETQ, per germline. V gave up 0 bases and J gave up 0 bases, with 4 bases separating them. The CDR3 runs to 15 residues. CDR3 loop: CASSLVVSGANVLTF. In nucleotides, the CDR3 is TGCGCCAGCAGCTTGGTCGTCTCTGGGGCCAACGTCCTGACTTTC.

The table lists this clonotype with many counts. This chain joins TRBV6-5 and TRBJ2-3; D remains unclear. CDR1 is MNHEY and CDR2 is SVGAGI in the germline V gene. The CDR3 has 12 amino acids. The germline V and J ends were trimmed by 6 bases and 5 bases, with 9 bases remaining between them. The CDR3 DNA is TGTGCCAGCAGCCGCTCTAGAGATACGCAGTATTTT. Its translation is CASSRSRDTQYF.

The J gene is TRBJ2-1, the V gene TRBV29-1; D is perhaps TRBD1 (6 bases). Per the germline V gene, CDR1 is SQVTM and CDR2 is ANQGSEA. The V and J ends lost 3 bases and 9 bases respectively, with 18 bases between them. The length of the CDR3 is 14 residues. The CDR3 DNA reads as TGCAGCGTTGATGTGGGAACAGGGTCGGGTGAGCAGTTCTTC. Its translation is CSVDVGTGSGEQFF.

In this sample, this clonotype turned up many times. The chain links TRBV5-1 to TRBJ2-3; D possibly corresponds to TRBD2 (5 bases). The ends were cut back, 0 bases at V and 6 bases at J, with 11 bases in the middle. Germline assignment: CDR1 SGHRS and CDR2 YFSETQ. This CDR3 region has 14 residues. CDR3 region: CASSLDLASDTQYF. CDR3 sequence (DNA): TGCGCCAGCAGCTTGGATCTAGCTTCGGATACGCAGTATTTT.

This chain connects TRBV5-1 to TRBJ2-7, with D tentatively TRBD1 (5 bases). Trimming pared 0 bases from V and 7 bases from J, leaving 11 bases between. CDR3 length equals 13 residues. Germline CDR1 SGHRS, CDR2 YFSETQ. This CDR3 reads CASSLAISGEQYF. As DNA, the CDR3 is TGCGCCAGCAGCTTGGCAATTTCAGGGGAGCAGTACTTC.

This clonotype occurred a few times. The rearrangement joins TRBV5-1 to TRBJ2-3; D is possibly TRBD2 (6 bases). V dropped 5 bases and J dropped 5 bases, with 12 bases sitting between them. The CDR3 spans 13 residues. Germline V CDR1 and CDR2: SGHRS, YFSETQ. Written as DNA, the CDR3 is TGCGCCAGCAGTCGGGACTCCGGAGATACGCAGTATTTT. The encoded protein is CASSRDSGDTQYF.

The V call is TRBV6-5, the J call TRBJ1-2, with D maybe TRBD1 (5 bases). Trimming shortened V by 4 bases and J by 3 bases, and 12 bases separated the two germline ends. CDR3 length: 14 residues. Germline V gives CDR1 MNHEY, CDR2 SVGAGI. CDR3 in amino acids: CASSSQANYYGYTF. In DNA form, the CDR3 reads TGTGCCAGCAGTTCACAGGCAAACTACTATGGCTACACCTTC.